This is a list of T cell receptor beta chains from one sample in a study of blood T cell repertoires in COVID-19. The protocol was immunoSEQ multiplex PCR, while the TCRdb copy is restricted to in-frame clones and leaves out a portion. The top ten clones hold less than 3% of a sample with roughly 250,000 clones, approximately 89% of them seen once. The sample was peripheral blood. These receptors all come from a woman aged 45-60 years with acute or convalescent COVID-19. CDR3s include the opening cysteine and the closing phenylalanine or tryptophan. Each record gives: V gene, J gene, D gene, clone size, CDR3 DNA, CDR3 protein. The D gene is left open where the match is weak. Some rows mark clone size as missing; the rest say once, few, many or name a class of expanded clone.

V gene: TRBV5-4; J gene: TRBJ2-6; D gene: TRBD1; clone size: .; CDR3 DNA: TGTGCCACCGGGACAGGCTCTGGGGCCAACGTCCTGACTTTC; CDR3 protein: CATGTGSGANVLTF
V gene: TRBV5-4; J gene: TRBJ2-7; D gene: .; clone size: .; CDR3 DNA: TGTGCCAGCAGCTTGTACCCTAGCGAGCAGTACTTC; CDR3 protein: CASSLYPSEQYF
V gene: TRBV11-3; J gene: TRBJ2-7; D gene: TRBD1; clone size: .; CDR3 DNA: TGTGCCAGCAGCTCGGGACAGGGGAACTACGAGCAGTACTTC; CDR3 protein: CASSSGQGNYEQYF
V gene: TRBV4-3; J gene: TRBJ2-7; D gene: .; clone size: .; CDR3 DNA: TGCGCCAGCAGCCACCGGGACACGAGCTCCTACGAGCAGTACTTC; CDR3 protein: CASSHRDTSSYEQYF
V gene: TRBV19; J gene: TRBJ1-2; D gene: .; clone size: once; CDR3 DNA: TGTGCCAGTAGGGACCCGGGACTCCTAATCTATGGCTACACCTTC; CDR3 protein: CASRDPGLLIYGYTF
V gene: TRBV9; J gene: TRBJ2-1; D gene: .; clone size: once; CDR3 DNA: TGTGCCAGCAACGCACCGGGACTCCCTTACAATGAGCAGTTCTTC; CDR3 protein: CASNAPGLPYNEQFF
V gene: TRBV27; J gene: TRBJ2-2; D gene: TRBD2; clone size: .; CDR3 DNA: TGTGCCAGCAGTCGACTAGCGGAGAACACCGGGGAGCTGTTTTTT; CDR3 protein: CASSRLAENTGELFF
V gene: TRBV6-1; J gene: TRBJ2-7; D gene: .; clone size: .; CDR3 DNA: TGTGCCAGCAGTGAACTCCACAGGACCTATTACTCCTACGAGCAGTACTTC; CDR3 protein: CASSELHRTYYSYEQYF
V gene: TRBV28; J gene: TRBJ2-5; D gene: .; clone size: .; CDR3 DNA: TGTGCCAGTGGGAGCGTGACCCAGTACTTC; CDR3 protein: CASGSVTQYF
V gene: TRBV5-1; J gene: TRBJ2-6; D gene: .; clone size: .; CDR3 DNA: TGCGCCAGCAGCTTGCTCCCTCTCGGACTCAGCTCTGGGGCCAACGTCCTGACTTTC; CDR3 protein: CASSLLPLGLSSGANVLTF
V gene: TRBV28; J gene: TRBJ2-7; D gene: TRBD2; clone size: .; CDR3 DNA: TGTGCCAGCAGTCTGACCGGGAGGAGCTCCTACGAGCAGTACTTC; CDR3 protein: CASSLTGRSSYEQYF
V gene: TRBV19; J gene: TRBJ1-3; D gene: .; clone size: few; CDR3 DNA: TGTGCCAGTAGTATGACAGATGGAAACACCATATATTTT; CDR3 protein: CASSMTDGNTIYF
V gene: TRBV18; J gene: TRBJ2-1; D gene: TRBD2; clone size: few; CDR3 DNA: TGTGCCAGCTCTCGGACTAGCGAAGAGGATGAGCAGTTCTTC; CDR3 protein: CASSRTSEEDEQFF
V gene: TRBV5-1; J gene: TRBJ1-6; D gene: .; clone size: .; CDR3 DNA: TGCGCCAGCAGAGAGTCGAGCTCCTATAATTCACCCCTCCACTTT; CDR3 protein: CASRESSSYNSPLHF
V gene: TRBV19; J gene: TRBJ1-2; D gene: .; clone size: once; CDR3 DNA: TGTGCCAGTAGTATCCGGGACACCGCCCAAGTTGGCTACACCTTC; CDR3 protein: CASSIRDTAQVGYTF
V gene: TRBV19; J gene: TRBJ2-7; D gene: TRBD2; clone size: .; CDR3 DNA: TGTGCCAGTAGTATATCGGCGGGGGGGAGCTACGAGCAGTACTTC; CDR3 protein: CASSISAGGSYEQYF
V gene: TRBV6-2/TRBV6-3; J gene: TRBJ2-7; D gene: TRBD1; clone size: .; CDR3 DNA: TGTGCCAGCAGTAAGGACAGGAGATACTCCTACGAGCAGTACTTC; CDR3 protein: CASSKDRRYSYEQYF
V gene: TRBV7-9; J gene: TRBJ2-3; D gene: TRBD1; clone size: .; CDR3 DNA: TGTGCCAGCAGCCGTACAGGGGGCGCAGATACGCAGTATTTT; CDR3 protein: CASSRTGGADTQYF
V gene: TRBV24-1; J gene: TRBJ2-1; D gene: TRBD2; clone size: .; CDR3 DNA: TGTGCCACCAGTGGCCCTTCTAGCGGGGGTAACAATGAGCAGTTCTTC; CDR3 protein: CATSGPSSGGNNEQFF
V gene: TRBV7-2; J gene: TRBJ1-5; D gene: .; clone size: .; CDR3 DNA: TGTGCCAGCAACCAGTGGAGCGGTGATCAGCCCCAGCATTTT; CDR3 protein: CASNQWSGDQPQHF
V gene: TRBV29-1; J gene: TRBJ2-7; D gene: .; clone size: .; CDR3 DNA: TGCAGCGCTGCGAATGTGGCCTACGAGCAGTACTTC; CDR3 protein: CSAANVAYEQYF
V gene: TRBV29-1; J gene: TRBJ2-1; D gene: TRBD1; clone size: .; CDR3 DNA: TGCAGCGCTATGGGACAGGGTAAAAATGAGCAGTTCTTC; CDR3 protein: CSAMGQGKNEQFF
V gene: TRBV28; J gene: TRBJ1-1; D gene: .; clone size: .; CDR3 DNA: TGTGCCAGCAGTTTGAAGCTAACTGAAGCTTTCTTT; CDR3 protein: CASSLKLTEAFF
V gene: TRBV28; J gene: TRBJ2-7; D gene: TRBD1; clone size: .; CDR3 DNA: TGTGCCAGCAGTTGGGGGACAGGGAGGTACGAGCAGTACTTC; CDR3 protein: CASSWGTGRYEQYF
V gene: TRBV5-1; J gene: TRBJ1-2; D gene: .; clone size: .; CDR3 DNA: TGCGCCAGCAGCTTGGGGGGACTGGGAAACTATGGCTACACCTTC; CDR3 protein: CASSLGGLGNYGYTF
V gene: TRBV6-6; J gene: TRBJ2-7; D gene: TRBD2; clone size: .; CDR3 DNA: TGTGCCAGCAGCTCCCTAGCGGGAGTCAGCGAGCAGTACTTC; CDR3 protein: CASSSLAGVSEQYF
V gene: TRBV29-1; J gene: TRBJ2-1; D gene: TRBD2; clone size: .; CDR3 DNA: TGCAGCGTTTCGCCTCCGGGGGGACGGGATGAGCAGTTCTTC; CDR3 protein: CSVSPPGGRDEQFF
V gene: TRBV6-1; J gene: TRBJ1-2; D gene: TRBD1; clone size: .; CDR3 DNA: TGTGCCGGGACAGGGGCCCATAACTATGGCTACACCTTC; CDR3 protein: CAGTGAHNYGYTF
V gene: TRBV5-1; J gene: TRBJ2-5; D gene: TRBD2; clone size: .; CDR3 DNA: TGCGCCAGCAGCCTAGGACTAGCGGGAGAGGGAGAGACCCAGTACTTC; CDR3 protein: CASSLGLAGEGETQYF